This TCR beta chain was captured in a study of cytomegalovirus exposure and HLA in healthy donors. Regarding the study as a whole: Immune exposure was documented only through CMV serostatus. The study labeled under 200 TCR beta chains cytomegalovirus-associated.

In the case of this clone: Its antigen is still unknown.

The PCR ran on 60 Vbeta and 13 Jbeta primers. Libraries were prepared by immunoSEQ multiplex PCR; TCRdb keeps only in-frame clonotypes and omits some of them. The profile shows some 170,000 clones, around four fifths of them singletons. The receptor was isolated from a woman in her forties or fifties in good health and CMV-seronegative. Material for sequencing was PBMCs.

In DNA form, the CDR3 reads TGTGCCAGCAGTCTGGGCGGGCGAGAGACCCAGTACTTC. This translates into CASSLGGRETQYF. The V gene is TRBV27, the J gene TRBJ2-5; D is perhaps TRBD2 (5 bases). The germline V gene encodes CDR1 MNHEY and CDR2 SMNVEV (reference sequence). Trimming pared 5 bases from V and 4 bases from J, leaving 11 bases between. CDR3 length equals 13 residues.